This is a list of T cell receptor beta chains from one sample in a study of T cell responses to AZD1222 COVID-19 vaccine. Only in-frame clones appear in the TCRdb table, and some are missing; sequencing was by immunoSEQ multiplex PCR. The repertoire holds tens of thousands of clones, nearly 90% seen once, with approximately 21% in the top ten. The sequenced sample was peripheral blood, obtained on day 0 of AZD1222 vaccination. The receptors here all came from an adult in good health. The CDR3 runs from the conserved cysteine through the conserved F or W.

J	V	CDR3
TRBJ2-7	TRBV19	CASSIVHARQQYEQYF
TRBJ1-2	TRBV9	CASSVAGVRYGYTF
TRBJ2-2	TRBV29-1	CSVVQNTGELFF
TRBJ1-2	TRBV29-1	CSFSGRGGYTF
TRBJ1-2	TRBV25-1	CASKSGGVGYTF
TRBJ2-2	TRBV5-1	CASSFNNRTARDTGELFF
TRBJ1-3	TRBV7-9	CASSLRKGAGNTIYF
TRBJ2-3	TRBV7-9	CASSFSGTGGDTQYF
TRBJ2-7	TRBV7-8	CASSLEDLGDWPYEQYF
TRBJ2-3	TRBV11-3	CASSLWRGDTQYF
TRBJ1-3	TRBV5-1	CASTERTGGFSGNTIYF
TRBJ1-5	TRBV9	CASSVGSGNSNQPQHF
TRBJ2-7	TRBV9	CASSVEPTGTYEQYF
TRBJ2-7	TRBV6-5	CASSYRGGLTYEQYF
TRBJ1-2	TRBV7-3	CASSLTTDTASYTF
TRBJ2-7	TRBV2	CASRKASGGTYEQYF
TRBJ2-3	TRBV3-1/TRBV3-2	CASSQDQGLVGDTQYF
TRBJ2-1	TRBV7-6	CASSLVSGGRNNEQFF
TRBJ1-2	TRBV28	CASSPGPGTYGYTF
TRBJ2-2	TRBV4-1	CASSLAGGRTGELFF
TRBJ1-2	TRBV18	CASFTGTGGADGYTF
TRBJ2-2	TRBV5-1	CASSLDLAASGELFF
TRBJ1-1	TRBV2	CASSDQGAGHTEAFF
TRBJ2-1	TRBV7-8	CASSLGRGSSYNEQFF
TRBJ2-5	TRBV12-3/TRBV12-4	CASSIPGLETQYF
TRBJ2-1	TRBV5-1	CASSLGLSSYNEQFF
TRBJ1-6	TRBV10-3	CAIKPGPEVNSPLHF
TRBJ2-1	TRBV5-4	CASSRGGGAYNEQFF
TRBJ2-2	TRBV5-4	CASSLEATGELFF
TRBJ1-4	TRBV27	CASSLRQGHEKLFF
TRBJ2-1	TRBV4-3	CASSQVSDNEQFF
TRBJ1-6	TRBV21-1	CASTGTGNSPLHF
TRBJ1-2	TRBV6-6	CASSGTADSWGGYTF
TRBJ2-3	TRBV5-6	CASSLVAGGTDTQYF
TRBJ1-2	TRBV27	CASRKTGSNYGYTF
TRBJ1-6	TRBV5-1	CASRTEPYNSPLHF
TRBJ1-1	TRBV18	CASSPLTRTNTEAFF
TRBJ2-2	TRBV2	CASNGLAGGIGELFF
TRBJ1-2	TRBV7-2	CASSFGLNYGYTF
TRBJ2-5	TRBV9	CASSVQGGRGETQYF
TRBJ2-2	TRBV12-5	CASNERGNTGELFF
TRBJ2-1	TRBV24-1	CATSDWDRVRFEQFF
TRBJ1-2	TRBV6-5	CASSYGMGVGGYTF
TRBJ2-6	TRBV9	CASSPSYRSGANVLTF
TRBJ1-2	TRBV10-3	CAISESRENYGYTF
TRBJ1-5	TRBV19	CASTPRSLFSNQPQHF
TRBJ2-1	TRBV18	CASSPFREDSRHEQFF
TRBJ1-5	TRBV6-5	CASSLRTGSNQPQHF
TRBJ2-1	TRBV10-3	CAISESMAGSYNEQFF